This T cell receptor (beta chain) comes out of a study of early T cells in non-severe SARS-CoV-2 infection. Across the study: Sequencing used unsorted whole-blood bulk RNA, so chains lack pairing.

Broader study findings: Using VDJdb, the matching emphasized anti-spike CD8 responses while missing private and CD4 specificities.

Germline lookup yields CDR1 SQVTM and CDR2 ANQGSEA. V lost 1 base and J 6 bases, leaving 10 bases between the germline ends. CDR3 size: 12 residues. Individual cDNA molecules were tagged with unique molecular identifiers. TCRdb reanalysed the 5' RACE reads using MiXCR and keeps one entry per CDR3 protein. The repertoire holds about 33,000 distinct CDR3 sequences, 3.5% to 4% seen once, with about a tenth in the top ten. This clonotype has ten or more counts. Its antigen is unidentified. The sequenced sample consisted of whole blood. This chain links TRBV29-1 with TRBJ2-7, with D unresolved. The receptor was derived from an adult who was a healthcare worker with PCR-confirmed SARS-CoV-2 infection or an uninfected control (not recorded which). The CDR3 sequence is CSVEGVVGEQYF. CDR3 sequence (DNA): TGCAGCGTTGAAGGCGTAGTCGGCGAGCAGTACTTC.